One and the same sample provided the 13 T cell receptor beta chains below, sequenced in a study of T cells in Graves' hyperthyroidism and ophthalmopathy. Using RNA transcripts as the source, TCR beta CDR3 regions were amplified. During a first-round RT-PCR of the TCR CDR3, the HTBI primer set was used. TCRdb reprocessed the multiplex PCR reads via MiXCR and lists one record per CDR3 protein. The sample yields a few hundred thousand distinct CDR3 sequences, around 13% seen once. The sequenced sample consisted of blood. The receptors derive from a woman aged 40 to 49 with Graves' hyperthyroidism.

This clonotype has a count of ten or more. The chain employs TRBV20-1 and TRBJ2-7, with a weak D call TRBD2 (6 bases). The CDR3 spans 13 residues. The V end was cut by 5 bases, the J end by 4 bases, with 15 bases between. CDR1 and CDR2 from the germline V gene are DFQATT and SNEGSKA (reference sequence). The CDR3 bases are TGCAGTGCTTTTCCGGGACTGGGGTACGAGCAGTACTTC. Its translation: CSAFPGLGYEQYF.

The chain couples TRBV6-2 or TRBV6-3 to TRBJ2-1, with no clear D. The CDR3 covers 15 residues. CDR1 and CDR2 (germline): MNHEY, SVGEGT. V was pared by 6 bases and J by 0 bases, with 12 bases between. The CDR3 here is CASSRTPSSYNEQFF. In DNA form, the CDR3 reads TGTGCCAGCAGCCGGACCCCCAGCTCCTACAATGAGCAGTTCTTC.

This clonotype was observed at least ten times. The chain employs TRBV6-1 and TRBJ1-2; a weak D match, TRBD1 (5 bases). Germline V CDR1 and CDR2: MNHNS, SASEGT. The CDR3 length is 14 residues. V was trimmed by 4 bases and J by 7 bases, leaving 16 bases between them. The CDR3 sequence: CASSATTAGVGYTF. Here the CDR3 DNA reads TGTGCCAGCAGTGCCACGACAGCGGGCGTTGGCTACACCTTC.

The chain joins TRBV7-9 to TRBJ2-1; 9 bases map to TRBD1. The CDR3 covers 15 residues. Trimming took 3 bases from V and 4 from J; bases not matched to a gene: 4. The germline V gene encodes CDR1 SEHNR and CDR2 FQNEAQ (reference sequence). CDR3 residues: CASSLWDREYNEQFF. As DNA, the CDR3 is TGTGCCAGCAGCTTGTGGGACAGGGAATACAATGAGCAGTTCTTC.

This clonotype was picked up many times. V usage is TRBV2 and J usage is TRBJ1-1; TRBD1 is a possible D gene (6 bases). The germline V gene encodes CDR1 SNHLY and CDR2 FYNNEI. Deletions cut 8 bases from V and 5 bases from J, with 21 bases between. CDR3 length: 15 amino acids. The CDR3 DNA sequence: TGTGCCAGCGGGACCGGGACACGGGTAGATACTGAAGCTTTCTTT. It translates to CASGTGTRVDTEAFF.

The sample holds many counts of this clonotype. The CDR3 DNA sequence: TGCAGTGCTAGAGTGATCCAATCCTACAATGAGCAGTTCTTC. As protein: CSARVIQSYNEQFF. The chain joins TRBV20-1 to TRBJ2-1; D is unclear. The V end lost 1 base, the J end lost 1 base, and 8 bases lay between the germline ends. Germline V lookup: CDR1 DFQATT, CDR2 SNEGSKA (reference sequence). CDR3 length equals 14 residues.

This clonotype was detected many times. The chain uses TRBV9 and TRBJ2-2; tentatively, D is TRBD2 (6 bases). This CDR3 has 14 amino acids. Germline assignment: CDR1 SGDLS and CDR2 YYNGEE. V gave up 0 bases and J gave up 6 bases, with 9 bases separating them. CDR3 sequence: CASSVGGGSGELFF. CDR3 DNA sequence: TGTGCCAGCAGCGTAGGAGGAGGGTCCGGGGAGCTGTTTTTT.

The table lists this clonotype with many counts. This sequence joins TRBV20-1 and TRBJ2-1; 7 nucleotides align to TRBD2. V lost 2 bases, J lost 9 bases, and 13 bases stayed unmatched. From germline, CDR1 is DFQATT and CDR2 SNEGSKA (reference sequence). This CDR3 spans 15 amino acids. The DNA for the CDR3 is TGCAGTGCTAGATTGCTTAGCGCGGGAGTCGTTGAGCAGTTCTTC. Translated: CSARLLSAGVVEQFF.

This clonotype was seen ten or more times. CDR3 residues: CASSLAGTSGSYSTDTQYF. CDR3 DNA: TGTGCCAGCAGCTTAGCGGGGACTAGCGGGTCGTATAGCACAGATACGCAGTATTTT. The chain combines TRBV7-2 with TRBJ2-3; TRBD2 matches 12 bases. Looked up from germline, CDR1 is SGHTA and CDR2 is FQGNSA. The V gene end was trimmed by 0 bases and the J gene end by 0 bases; junction bases not matched to a gene: 7. The CDR3 is 19 residues long.

This clonotype was found many times. The chain carries TRBV6-1 and TRBJ2-3; D uncertain. V dropped 1 base and J dropped 0 bases, with 8 bases sitting between them. Germline V gene data show CDR1 as MNHNS and CDR2 as SASEGT. This CDR3 is built from 15 residues. The CDR3 bases are TGTGCCAGCAGTGAAGGTCCGGGCAGCACAGATACGCAGTATTTT. Translated: CASSEGPGSTDTQYF.

The chain uses TRBV9 and TRBJ2-1; TRBD2 matches at 8 bases. Per germline, CDR1 SGDLS and CDR2 YYNGEE. The CDR3 spans 15 residues. The J segment lost 9 bases and the V segment lost 0 bases, leaving 8 bases of the junction unmatched. The DNA of the CDR3 is TGTGCCAGCAGCGTAGGAGTCGGGAGGGCCTCTGAGCAGTTCTTC. Protein product: CASSVGVGRASEQFF. Variable domain in full (rest from reference TRBV9 and TRBJ2-1): DSGVTQTPKHLITATGQRVTLRCSPRSGDLSVYWYQQSLDQGLQFLIQYYNGEERAKGNILERFSAQQFPDLHSELNLSSLELGDSALYFCASSVGVGRASEQFFGPGTRLTVL.

This clonotype has at least ten counts. The J gene is TRBJ2-7, the V gene TRBV3-1; D call uncertain. Germline CDR1 and CDR2: LGHDT and YNNKEL (reference sequence). Trimming pared 5 bases from V and 5 bases from J, leaving 16 bases between. The CDR3 has 14 amino acids. The CDR3 bases are TGTGCCAGCAGCTCAATTTCAAATTCGCACGAGCAGTACTTC. Translation gives CASSSISNSHEQYF.

This clonotype was counted ten times or more. The chain carries TRBV12-3 or TRBV12-4 and TRBJ2-3; D not certain. CDR3 length: 15 amino acids. V was clipped by 1 base and J by 0 bases, with 8 bases between them. The CDR3 spells CASSLDPTSTDTQYF. CDR3 bases: TGTGCCAGCAGTTTAGATCCCACAAGCACAGATACGCAGTATTTT.